A selection of T cell receptor beta chains follows, all from one sample in a study of post-analysis software for immune sequencing data. MiXCR was run by TCRdb on the PCR reads, yielding one entry per CDR3 protein. The repertoire includes 700,000 to 800,000 distinct CDR3 sequences, about 27% of them detected once, and approximately 0.55% sits in the top ten. The specimen was blood. These receptors came from a girl between 10 and 17 years old with multiple sclerosis. The CDR3 runs from the conserved cysteine through the conserved F or W. The D gene is left open where the match is weak. Rows may omit the clone size; those that give it use once, few, many or a size class.

J: TRBJ1-2; D: .; size: .; V: TRBV12-3/TRBV12-4; CDR3: CASTIGTGGPGYTF; DNA: TGTGCCAGCACGATTGGGACCGGGGGGCCCGGCTACACCTTC
J: TRBJ2-5; D: TRBD2; size: many; V: TRBV20-1; CDR3: CSAPFPGGRSETQYF; DNA: TGCAGTGCCCCGTTCCCGGGGGGGCGGTCTGAGACCCAGTACTTC
J: TRBJ1-2; D: .; size: few; V: TRBV24-1; CDR3: CATSTASFYGYTF; DNA: TGTGCCACCAGTACAGCCTCGTTCTATGGCTACACCTTC
J: TRBJ2-7; D: TRBD1; size: few; V: TRBV7-8; CDR3: CASSSSRDRPYEQYF; DNA: TGTGCCAGCAGCTCCAGCCGGGACAGGCCCTACGAGCAGTACTTC
J: TRBJ2-7; D: .; size: few; V: TRBV6-5; CDR3: CASSSYWTASYEQYF; DNA: TGTGCCAGCAGCTCCTACTGGACAGCCTCCTACGAGCAGTACTTC
J: TRBJ2-5; D: TRBD1; size: .; V: TRBV7-2; CDR3: CASSLAGQGVGMTQYF; DNA: TGTGCCAGCAGCTTAGCAGGACAGGGGGTGGGAATGACCCAGTACTTC
J: TRBJ1-2; D: TRBD1; size: .; V: TRBV29-1; CDR3: CSVGQGQTNYGYTF; DNA: TGCAGCGTTGGACAGGGACAGACTAACTATGGCTACACCTTC
J: TRBJ2-7; D: .; size: .; V: TRBV3-1; CDR3: CASSQRSGELYEQYF; DNA: TGTGCCAGCAGCCAAAGATCAGGGGAACTCTACGAGCAGTACTTC
J: TRBJ2-3; D: .; size: .; V: TRBV10-3; CDR3: CAISKSGSTDTQYF; DNA: TGTGCCATCAGCAAAAGCGGGAGCACAGATACGCAGTATTTT
J: TRBJ1-5; D: .; size: .; V: TRBV6-5; CDR3: CASSYTGQQPQHF; DNA: TGTGCCAGCAGTTACACGGGGCAGCAGCCCCAGCATTTT
J: TRBJ2-1; D: .; size: many; V: TRBV20-1; CDR3: CSTPGTLNYNEQFF; DNA: TGCAGTACACCCGGGACACTCAACTACAATGAGCAGTTCTTC
J: TRBJ2-1; D: TRBD1; size: .; V: TRBV29-1; CDR3: CSVLTGTGDYNEQFF; DNA: TGCAGCGTTTTAACCGGGACAGGAGACTACAATGAGCAGTTCTTC
J: TRBJ1-4; D: TRBD1; size: .; V: TRBV27; CDR3: CASRHRSGGSRDEKLFF; DNA: TGTGCCAGCAGGCACAGATCAGGGGGCTCTAGGGATGAAAAACTGTTTTTT
J: TRBJ2-7; D: .; size: .; V: TRBV7-2; CDR3: CACSFSSGPPYEQYF; DNA: TGTGCCTGCAGCTTTTCCAGCGGGCCTCCCTACGAGCAGTACTTC
J: TRBJ2-3; D: .; size: .; V: TRBV7-2; CDR3: CASSGTAGTQYF; DNA: TGTGCCAGCAGCGGTACAGCAGGTACGCAGTATTTT
J: TRBJ2-7; D: .; size: many; V: TRBV12-3/TRBV12-4; CDR3: CASSLSDYEQYF; DNA: TGTGCCAGCAGTTTATCGGACTACGAGCAGTACTTC
J: TRBJ1-6; D: TRBD1; size: few; V: TRBV20-1; CDR3: CSAREPGGSPLHF; DNA: TGCAGTGCTAGAGAGCCAGGGGGATCACCCCTCCACTTT
J: TRBJ2-7; D: TRBD2; size: .; V: TRBV12-3/TRBV12-4; CDR3: CASSSNIRLAEHYEQYF; DNA: TGTGCCAGCAGTTCAAATATAAGACTAGCGGAGCACTACGAGCAGTACTTC
J: TRBJ2-3; D: TRBD2; size: .; V: TRBV20-1; CDR3: CSAGLAGVSDTQYF; DNA: TGCAGTGCTGGACTAGCGGGAGTTTCAGATACGCAGTATTTT